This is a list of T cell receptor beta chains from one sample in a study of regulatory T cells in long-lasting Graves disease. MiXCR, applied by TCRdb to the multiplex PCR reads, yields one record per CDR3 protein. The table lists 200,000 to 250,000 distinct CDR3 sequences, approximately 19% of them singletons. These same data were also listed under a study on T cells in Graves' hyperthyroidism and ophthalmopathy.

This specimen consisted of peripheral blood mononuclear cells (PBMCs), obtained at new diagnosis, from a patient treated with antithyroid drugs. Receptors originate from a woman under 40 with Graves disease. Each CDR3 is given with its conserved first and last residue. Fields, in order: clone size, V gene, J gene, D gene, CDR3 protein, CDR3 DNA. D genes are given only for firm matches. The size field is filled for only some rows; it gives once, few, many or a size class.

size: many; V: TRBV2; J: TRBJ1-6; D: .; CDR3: CASTNRERSSYNSPLHF; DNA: TGTGCCAGCACCAATCGGGAGAGGAGCTCCTATAATTCACCCCTCCACTTT
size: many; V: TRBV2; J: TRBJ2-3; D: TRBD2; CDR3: CASRVLAGGQTDTQYF; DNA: TGTGCCAGCAGGGTGTTAGCGGGAGGGCAGACAGATACGCAGTATTTT
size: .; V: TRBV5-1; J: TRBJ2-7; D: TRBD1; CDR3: CASSSRQGAHEQYF; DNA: TGCGCCAGCAGCTCCAGACAGGGAGCCCACGAGCAGTACTTC
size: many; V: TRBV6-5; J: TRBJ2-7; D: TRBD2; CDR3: CASSLASGAEQYF; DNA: TGTGCCAGCAGTTTGGCTAGCGGGGCCGAGCAGTACTTC
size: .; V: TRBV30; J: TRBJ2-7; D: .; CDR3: CAWKWGPQSSEQYF; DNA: TGTGCCTGGAAGTGGGGGCCACAGAGTTCTGAGCAGTACTTC
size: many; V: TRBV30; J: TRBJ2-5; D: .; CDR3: CAWSSGSRVEETQYF; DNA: TGTGCCTGGAGTAGCGGCAGCCGGGTGGAGGAGACCCAGTACTTC
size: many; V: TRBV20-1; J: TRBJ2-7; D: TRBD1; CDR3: CSARDPGQGPSNEQYF; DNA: TGCAGTGCTAGAGACCCAGGACAGGGGCCCTCCAACGAGCAGTACTTC
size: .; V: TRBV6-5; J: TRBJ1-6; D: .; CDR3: CASSYGSHVPLHF; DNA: TGTGCCAGCAGTTACGGCTCTCACGTGCCCCTCCACTTT
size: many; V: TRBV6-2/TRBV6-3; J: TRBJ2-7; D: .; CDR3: CASSYDRQTYEQYF; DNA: TGTGCCAGCAGTTACGATAGACAGACCTACGAGCAGTACTTC
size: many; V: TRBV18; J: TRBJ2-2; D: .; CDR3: CASSPGTAGELFF; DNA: TGTGCCAGCTCACCGGGGACGGCCGGGGAGCTGTTTTTT
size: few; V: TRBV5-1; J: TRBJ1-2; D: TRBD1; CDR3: CASSLGQGTFGGYTF; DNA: TGCGCCAGCAGCTTGGGACAGGGAACGTTTGGTGGCTACACCTTC
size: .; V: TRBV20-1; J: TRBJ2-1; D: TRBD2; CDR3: CSARGGRGDNNEQFF; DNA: TGCAGTGCTAGAGGCGGGCGGGGGGACAACAATGAGCAGTTCTTC
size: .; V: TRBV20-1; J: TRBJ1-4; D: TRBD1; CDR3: CSASGTGSNEKLFF; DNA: TGCAGTGCTAGCGGGACAGGATCTAATGAAAAACTGTTTTTT
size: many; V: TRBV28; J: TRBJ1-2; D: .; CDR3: CASSLRGYSYGYTF; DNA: TGTGCCAGCAGTTTAAGGGGCTATAGCTATGGCTACACCTTC
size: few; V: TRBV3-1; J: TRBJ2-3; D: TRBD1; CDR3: CASSQADRGPPRDTQYF; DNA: TGTGCCAGCAGCCAAGCCGACAGGGGGCCACCCCGGGATACGCAGTATTTT
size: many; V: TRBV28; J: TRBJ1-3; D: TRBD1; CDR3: CASSFRDRATTIYF; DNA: TGTGCCAGCAGTTTCCGGGACAGGGCCACCACCATATATTTT
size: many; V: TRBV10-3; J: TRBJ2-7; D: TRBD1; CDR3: CAIGEDREEYF; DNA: TGTGCCATCGGGGAGGACAGGGAAGAGTACTTC
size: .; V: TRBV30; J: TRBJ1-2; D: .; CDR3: CACLSTVGDYGYTF; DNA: TGTGCCTGCCTAAGTACAGTAGGGGACTATGGCTACACCTTC
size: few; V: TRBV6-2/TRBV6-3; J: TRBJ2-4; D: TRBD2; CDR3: CASSELAGGVLAKNIQYF; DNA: TGTGCCAGCAGTGAACTGGCGGGGGGCGTACTAGCCAAAAACATTCAGTACTTC
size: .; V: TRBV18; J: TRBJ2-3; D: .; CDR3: CASSQAADTQYF; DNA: TGTGCCAGCTCACAAGCGGCAGATACGCAGTATTTT
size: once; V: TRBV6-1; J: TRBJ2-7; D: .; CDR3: CASARGIEGEQYF; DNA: TGTGCCAGCGCCCGAGGGATCGAGGGCGAGCAGTACTTC
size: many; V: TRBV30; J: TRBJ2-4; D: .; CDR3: CAWSLAGINIQYF; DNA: TGTGCCTGGAGTCTCGCGGGGATAAACATTCAGTACTTC
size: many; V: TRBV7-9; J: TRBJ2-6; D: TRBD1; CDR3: CASSPRDRGAGANVLTF; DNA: TGTGCCAGCAGCCCCCGTGACAGGGGTGCTGGGGCCAACGTCCTGACTTTC
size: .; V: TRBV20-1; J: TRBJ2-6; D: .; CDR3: CSAFPGAGANVLTF; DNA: TGCAGTGCCTTTCCAGGGGCTGGGGCCAACGTCCTGACTTTC
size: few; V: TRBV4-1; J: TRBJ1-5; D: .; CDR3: CASSQRDLPGTKNNQPQHF; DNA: TGCGCCAGCAGCCAAAGGGACCTCCCCGGGACAAAAAACAATCAGCCCCAGCATTTT
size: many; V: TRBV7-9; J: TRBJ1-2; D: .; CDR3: CASSLDNYGYTF; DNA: TGTGCCAGCAGCTTAGATAACTATGGCTACACCTTC
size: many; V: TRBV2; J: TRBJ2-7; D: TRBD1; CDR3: CASRVQGIASGEQYF; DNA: TGTGCCAGCAGGGTACAGGGGATTGCATCTGGCGAGCAGTACTTC
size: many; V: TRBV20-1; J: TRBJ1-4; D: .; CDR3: CSARVATNEKLFF; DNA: TGCAGTGCTAGAGTCGCAACTAATGAAAAACTGTTTTTT
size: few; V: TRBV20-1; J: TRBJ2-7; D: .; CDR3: CSASWQGGEQYF; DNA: TGCAGTGCTAGTTGGCAGGGGGGCGAGCAGTACTTC
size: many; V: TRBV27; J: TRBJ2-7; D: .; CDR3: CASSSWGISSYEQYF; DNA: TGTGCCAGCAGTTCCTGGGGGATTAGCTCCTACGAGCAGTACTTC
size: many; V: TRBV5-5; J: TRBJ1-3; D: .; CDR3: CASSSDRQHSGNTIYF; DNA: TGTGCCAGCAGCTCGGACAGACAACACTCTGGAAACACCATATATTTT